This TCR beta chain was identified in a study of blood T cell repertoires in COVID-19. Turning to the study itself: The United States, Italy and Spain provided the acute and convalescent COVID-19 samples.

This clone was detected a few times. The protocol was immunoSEQ multiplex PCR, while the TCRdb copy is restricted to in-frame clones and leaves out a portion. The table shows over 300,000 clones, with nearly 90% occurring only once. From germline, CDR1 is ENHRY and CDR2 SYGVKD. J was trimmed by 2 bases and V by 9 bases; bases with no gene match: 8. This CDR3 has 14 residues. Allocation to cohorts depended on clinical history reported by the participants. This chain connects TRBV10-3 to TRBJ2-7; 9 nucleotides match TRBD1. The clonotype comes from a woman under 40 who had recovered from COVID-19. Sequencing was done on a sample of PBMCs or T cells enriched from blood (not recorded which). CDR3 DNA: TGTGCCATGTCATCCGGGACAGGGCCCTACGAGCAGTACTTC. It encodes CAMSSGTGPYEQYF.